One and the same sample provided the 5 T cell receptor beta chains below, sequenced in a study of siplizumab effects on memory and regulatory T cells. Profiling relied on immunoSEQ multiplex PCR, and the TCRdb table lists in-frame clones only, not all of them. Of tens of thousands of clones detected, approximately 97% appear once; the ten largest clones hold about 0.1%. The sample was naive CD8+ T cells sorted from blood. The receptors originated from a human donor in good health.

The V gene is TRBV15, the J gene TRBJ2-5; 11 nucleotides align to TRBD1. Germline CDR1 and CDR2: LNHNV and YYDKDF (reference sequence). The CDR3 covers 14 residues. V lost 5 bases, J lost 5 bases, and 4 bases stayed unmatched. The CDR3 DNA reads TGTGCCACCAGCGGACAGGGGGCGGGGGAGACCCAGTACTTC. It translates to CATSGQGAGETQYF.

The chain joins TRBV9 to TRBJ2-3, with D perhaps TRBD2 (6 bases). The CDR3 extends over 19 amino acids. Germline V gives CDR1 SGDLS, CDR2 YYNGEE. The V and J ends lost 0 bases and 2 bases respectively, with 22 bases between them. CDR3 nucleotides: TGTGCCAGCAGCGTAGGAAGTAGCGGCGGAACTTTAAACACAGATACGCAGTATTTT. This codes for CASSVGSSGGTLNTDTQYF.

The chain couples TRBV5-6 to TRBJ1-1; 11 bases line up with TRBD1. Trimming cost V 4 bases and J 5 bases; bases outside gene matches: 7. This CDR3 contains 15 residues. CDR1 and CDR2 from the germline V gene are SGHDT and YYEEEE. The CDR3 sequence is CASSLSGTGGTEAFF. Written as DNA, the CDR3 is TGTGCCAGCAGCCTTTCCGGGACAGGGGGAACTGAAGCTTTCTTT.

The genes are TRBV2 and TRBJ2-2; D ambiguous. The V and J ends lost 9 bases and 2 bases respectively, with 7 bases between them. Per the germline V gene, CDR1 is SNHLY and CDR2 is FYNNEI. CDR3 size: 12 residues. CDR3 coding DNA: TGTGCCAGGCGAGTTAACACCGGGGAGCTGTTTTTT. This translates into CARRVNTGELFF.

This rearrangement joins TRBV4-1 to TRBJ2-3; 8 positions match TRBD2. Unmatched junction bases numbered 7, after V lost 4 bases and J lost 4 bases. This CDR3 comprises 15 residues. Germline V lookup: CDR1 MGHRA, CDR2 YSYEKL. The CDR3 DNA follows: TGCGCCAGCAGCCCGGGTAGCGGGGCCCCAGATACGCAGTATTTT. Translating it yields CASSPGSGAPDTQYF.